The clone carrying this T cell receptor beta chain has more than one count but fewer than ten. Its antigen remains unknown. One end of the junction does not line up with germline, which may come from a read error. While unrecorded immune exposures were likely, the donors were nominally healthy when sampled. This sample is part of a study of cytomegalovirus exposure and HLA in healthy donors. Amplification used 60 Vbeta primers and 13 Jbeta primers. The assay was immunoSEQ multiplex PCR, and TCRdb's table has in-frame clones only and misses some. The table lists fewer than 250,000 clones, roughly four fifths of them singletons. Regarding the study as a whole: There was a cluster of highly shared sequence variants that was likely a sequencing artifact.

The CDR3 consists of 14 residues. The germline CDR1 and CDR2 sequences are MGHRA and YSYEKL. The V call is TRBV4-1, the J call TRBJ1-1, with 9 bases lining up with TRBD1. The clonotype comes from a woman aged 25-40 years in good health and CMV-seropositive. The sample was PBMCs. In DNA, the CDR3 is TGCGCCAGCAACCAACAGGGGGCGCGAACTGAAGCTTTCTTT. The encoded protein is CASNQQGARTEAFF.